The sequence of this T cell receptor beta chain was determined in a study of CD8 T cells in Susac syndrome. The CDR3 length is 15 residues. V gave up 6 bases and J gave up 5 bases, with 19 bases separating them. Germline assignment: CDR1 MNHEY and CDR2 SMNVEV (reference sequence). An input of about 0.5 to 1 ug of RNA was subjected to reverse transcription using random hexamers. TCRdb reprocessed the immunoSEQ multiplex PCR reads via MiXCR and lists one record per CDR3 protein. The sample consists of approximately 150,000 distinct CDR3 sequences, around 75% of them appearing once. The sample was CD8+ T cells from PBMCs. The chain links TRBV27 to TRBJ1-2; tentative D call: TRBD1 (5 bases). The TCR sequence derives from a human donor with multiple sclerosis. CDR3: CASSPGWDKWYGYTF. CDR3 sequence (DNA): TGTGCCAGCAGCCCAGGGTGGGATAAGTGGTATGGCTACACCTTC.